The 32 T cell receptor beta chains reported below all come from one sample, sequenced in a study of blood T cells in healthy people across ages. Then a second PCR, running about 6 to 12 cycles, was carried out with a sample-barcoded 5' primer and a J-beta primer mix. Using its own MiXCR run on the 5' RACE reads, TCRdb lists one record per CDR3 protein. The repertoire holds 1 million or so distinct CDR3 sequences, with around 43% as singletons. Source material: blood. These receptors were collected from a woman aged 55-70 years in good health.

There are a few counts of this clonotype. The V and J genes are TRBV6-5 and TRBJ1-5, with D possibly being TRBD1 (5 bases). V was trimmed by 2 bases and J by 6 bases, leaving 11 bases between them. This CDR3 is 14 amino acids long. The germline gives CDR1 MNHEY, CDR2 SVGAGI. CDR3 DNA: TGTGCCAGCAGTTACACCCCAAGGGGTCAGCCCCAGCATTTT. Translated, it gives CASSYTPRGQPQHF.

This chain connects TRBV7-6 to TRBJ2-7, with TRBD2 matching 8 bases. Germline trimming cut 5 bases from V and 7 bases from J; bases unmatched to any gene: 13. CDR1 and CDR2 from the germline V gene are SGHVS and FNYEAQ. The CDR3 contains 15 residues. The CDR3 nucleotides read TGTGCCAGCAGCCCTATGCGGGAGGCCTACAATGAGCAGTACTTC. Translating it yields CASSPMREAYNEQYF.

The chain combines TRBV6-1 with TRBJ2-5; D is perhaps TRBD2 (7 bases). Near its end, the DNA agrees better with TRBJ2-7, so the J call may be wrong. The CDR3 has 16 residues. Germline V gene lookup returns CDR1 MNHNS and CDR2 SASEGT. The CDR3, as DNA: TGTGCCAGCAGTGGCCTAGGGGGGGGCTTCCGTTACGAGCAGTACTTC. Amino acid sequence: CASSGLGGGFRYEQYF.

This rearrangement joins TRBV5-1 to TRBJ1-4; D unclear. From germline, CDR1 is SGHRS and CDR2 YFSETQ. CDR3 length: 15 amino acids. The V gene lost 4 bases and the J gene lost 2 bases, with 12 bases spanning the gap. CDR3 coding DNA: TGCGCCAGCAGCCCATCCCAGCGGACTAATGAAAAACTGTTTTTT. Translated, it gives CASSPSQRTNEKLFF.

V usage is TRBV27 and J usage is TRBJ1-5; 7 nucleotides agree with TRBD1. Germline CDR1 and CDR2: MNHEY and SMNVEV (reference sequence). The J segment lost 5 bases and the V segment lost 2 bases, leaving 3 bases of the junction unmatched. The CDR3 loop spans 14 amino acids. The CDR3 spells CASSLRDSYQPQHF. CDR3 coding DNA: TGTGCCAGCAGTTTACGGGACAGTTATCAGCCCCAGCATTTT.

This chain connects TRBV3-1 to TRBJ2-5; TRBD2 aligns across 10 bases. The CDR3 runs 16 residues. J gave up 9 bases and V 0 bases, and 10 bases lay outside the gene matches. CDR1 LGHDT and CDR2 YNNKEL come from the germline V gene (reference sequence). The CDR3 DNA sequence: TGTGCCAGCAGCCAAGATCTAACTAGCGGGACCGCGGCCCAGTACTTC. Amino acids: CASSQDLTSGTAAQYF.

This chain links TRBV24-1 with TRBJ2-5, with 10 bases matching TRBD1. Gene TRBJ2-7 matches the end of the DNA better, so the J call may be wrong. The length of the CDR3 is 15 residues. CDR1 is KGHDR, CDR2 SFDVKD, per germline. CDR3 sequence: CATRGLGTGDPEQYF. The CDR3 bases are TGTGCCACCAGAGGCCTCGGGACAGGGGACCCCGAGCAGTACTTC.

The CDR3 DNA reads as TGTGCCAGCTCACCACTGCACCAGGGGGCCTCCTACAATGAGCAGTTCTTC. As protein: CASSPLHQGASYNEQFF. V and J are TRBV18 and TRBJ2-1; 8 nucleotides align to TRBD1. CDR1 and CDR2 (germline): KGHSH, LQKENI. This CDR3 contains 17 residues. V gave up 1 base and J gave up 0 bases; unmatched junction bases: 5.

The chain couples TRBV29-1 to TRBJ2-2, with TRBD2 as a possible D gene (6 bases). CDR1 and CDR2 (germline): SQVTM, ANQGSEA. The CDR3 has 16 amino acids. V lost 7 bases and J 6 bases, leaving 24 bases between the germline ends. The CDR3 nucleotides read TGCAGCGCCGAAGGGATTCGGGAGAATTCTCCCGGGGAGCTGTTTTTT. This translates into CSAEGIRENSPGELFF.

The V and J genes are TRBV28 and TRBJ2-4, with TRBD2 as a possible D gene (7 bases). Germline CDR1 MDHEN, CDR2 SYDVKM. The CDR3 extends over 17 amino acids. The germline V and J ends were trimmed by 2 bases and 13 bases, with 27 bases remaining between them. CDR3 DNA sequence: TGTGCCAGCAGTTTAGCGGGGGCCGGGACTACGATCGCAGAGCAGTACTTC. Translation: CASSLAGAGTTIAEQYF.

The DNA for the CDR3 is TGCAGTGCTACTAAATCCACTAGCGGGAGTAGGGAGACCCAGTACTTC. This translates into CSATKSTSGSRETQYF. The chain links TRBV20-1 to TRBJ2-7; 11 bases map to TRBD2. The DNA end favors TRBJ2-5, so the J call may be wrong. The CDR3 sequence is 16 residues long. The germline V gene encodes CDR1 DFQATT and CDR2 SNEGSKA (reference sequence).

This clonotype was observed a few times. This chain links TRBV7-2 with TRBJ1-5; D may be TRBD1 (6 bases). V was cut by 6 bases and J by 6 bases, with 12 bases left in between. Per germline, CDR1 SGHTA and CDR2 FQGNSA. The CDR3 length is 13 residues. Here the CDR3 reads CASRGRGPQPQHF. The CDR3 DNA follows: TGTGCCAGCAGGGGCCGGGGGCCTCAGCCCCAGCATTTT.

Only a few counts were recorded for this clonotype. This sequence joins TRBV29-1 and TRBJ2-3; 7 bases are shared with TRBD2. Germline-derived CDR1 and CDR2 are SQVTM and ANQGSEA. The ends lost 0 bases at V and 2 bases at J; junction bases unmatched: 8. This CDR3 has 16 residues. The CDR3, as DNA: TGCAGCGTTGAAGATCCCCGGCGGGGGTACACAGATACGCAGTATTTT. Translating gives CSVEDPRRGYTDTQYF.

V gene TRBV24-1 combines with J gene TRBJ2-6; D tentatively reads TRBD1 or TRBD2 (5 bases each). Trimming pared 3 bases from V and 2 bases from J, leaving 13 bases between. The CDR3 is 17 amino acids. CDR1 and CDR2 (germline): KGHDR, SFDVKD. The DNA for the CDR3 is TGTGCCACCAGTGATGGGACCGGGAACACTGGGGCCAACGTCCTGACTTTC. This gives the protein CATSDGTGNTGANVLTF.

The genes are TRBV7-6 and TRBJ2-1, with TRBD2 matching 7 bases. In germline, CDR1 is SGHVS, CDR2 FNYEAQ. V trimming: 0 bases; J trimming: 8 bases; junction bases outside the gene matches: 7. This CDR3 is 15 amino acids long. The CDR3 sequence: CASSLAGGPMDEQFF. The CDR3 nucleotides read TGTGCCAGCAGCTTAGCGGGAGGGCCGATGGATGAGCAGTTCTTC.

This clonotype appeared once. The CDR3 is CSARDRPGGGYTF. CDR3 coding DNA: TGCAGTGCTAGAGATAGGCCCGGGGGCGGCTACACCTTC. The J gene is TRBJ1-2, the V gene TRBV20-1; a weak D match, TRBD1 (6 bases). The CDR3 covers 13 residues. Trimming removed 0 bases at V and 8 bases at J, with 13 bases between. Germline V gives CDR1 DFQATT, CDR2 SNEGSKA (reference sequence).

The J gene is TRBJ2-3, the V gene TRBV12-3 or TRBV12-4; 10 nucleotides align to TRBD2. The CDR3 spans 15 residues. The trim removed 1 base at V and 8 bases at J, leaving 6 bases unmatched. The CDR3 loop is CASSLVTSGTRTQYF. DNA for the CDR3: TGTGCCAGCAGTTTAGTAACTAGCGGGACCCGTACGCAGTATTTT.

The CDR3 nucleotides read TGTGCCAGCAGCCAAGGAGCGCCTGGGACAGAATACACCTTC. Its translation: CASSQGAPGTEYTF. This rearrangement joins TRBV3-1 to TRBJ1-2, with 7 positions matching TRBD1. Germline assignment: CDR1 LGHDT and CDR2 YNNKEL (reference sequence). Trimming cost V 1 base and J 11 bases; bases outside gene matches: 10. This CDR3 is built from 14 residues.

The chain uses TRBV20-1 and TRBJ2-7, with TRBD1 as a possible D gene (6 bases). V dropped 5 bases and J dropped 1 base, with 12 bases sitting between them. CDR1 and CDR2 from the germline V gene are DFQATT and SNEGSKA (reference sequence). This CDR3 has 13 residues. This CDR3 is CSAQARGSYEQYF. CDR3 DNA: TGCAGTGCTCAGGCCAGGGGATCCTACGAGCAGTACTTC.

The CDR3 region is CASSETGLAETQYF. Here the CDR3 DNA reads TGTGCCAGCTCAGAGACGGGCCTCGCGGAGACCCAGTACTTC. The chain recombines TRBV18 with TRBJ2-5; no clear D gene. The CDR3 runs to 14 residues. Germline V gene data show CDR1 as KGHSH and CDR2 as LQKENI. Trimming pared 5 bases from V and 5 bases from J, leaving 15 bases between.

A remark on this clonotype: Its ends do not fully match the called genes, so a read error is possible. J is TRBJ2-3 and V is TRBV27; D is unclear. Germline CDR1 is MNHEY and CDR2 is SMNVEV (reference sequence). This CDR3 contains 15 residues. This CDR3 reads CASSLRQGRTDTRYF. CDR3 DNA sequence: TGTGCCAGCAGTTTAAGGCAAGGACGCACGGATACGCGGTATTTT.

This clonotype was seen more than once but under ten times. The chain combines TRBV9 with TRBJ1-5, with D unresolved. Germline CDR1 is SGDLS and CDR2 is YYNGEE. The CDR3 consists of 15 residues. V was clipped by 0 bases and J by 7 bases, with 14 bases between them. CDR3 residues: CASSVDPGLNQPQHF. The CDR3 bases are TGTGCCAGCAGCGTAGATCCTGGACTAAACCAGCCCCAGCATTTT.

The chain recombines TRBV7-9 with TRBJ2-5; no reliable D call. Germline-derived CDR1 and CDR2 are SEHNR and FQNEAQ (reference sequence). Trimming left V 2 bases short and J 1 base short, with 8 bases between. CDR3 length: 14 residues. CDR3 nucleotides: TGTGCCAGCAGCTTAAGTACAGCCCAAGAGACCCAGTACTTC. This sequence encodes CASSLSTAQETQYF.

This CDR3 reads CASSLRGAGEAYEQYF. The CDR3 DNA follows: TGTGCCAGCAGTTTAAGGGGAGCGGGAGAAGCCTACGAGCAGTACTTC. The chain employs TRBV27 and TRBJ2-4; 8 nucleotides align to TRBD2. The J call may be mistaken, given a closer DNA end match to TRBJ2-7. CDR1 MNHEY and CDR2 SMNVEV come from the germline V gene (reference sequence). CDR3 length: 16 residues.

This clonotype showed up just once. The DNA of the CDR3 is TGCGCCAGCAGCCAAGATATCAGTGACCGGGAGCTGTTTTTT. Its translation: CASSQDISDRELFF. The rearrangement joins TRBV4-3 to TRBJ2-2, with D uncertain. Trimming pared 0 bases from V and 9 bases from J, leaving 11 bases between. This CDR3 is 14 amino acids long. CDR1 is LGHNA, CDR2 YSLEER, per germline.

This chain links TRBV27 with TRBJ2-5; tentatively, D is TRBD1 or TRBD2 (5 bases each). Germline V lookup: CDR1 MNHEY, CDR2 SMNVEV (reference sequence). V lost 8 bases and J 3 bases, leaving 16 bases between the germline ends. There are 14 residues in the CDR3. The CDR3 DNA is TGTGCCAGCGGCCCCGGGCGAGGGGAAGAGACCCAGTACTTC. Translated: CASGPGRGEETQYF.

The gene calls are TRBV5-1 and TRBJ2-1; D is possibly TRBD1 (6 bases). Germline V gene lookup returns CDR1 SGHRS and CDR2 YFSETQ. V lost 0 bases, J lost 4 bases, and 14 bases lay in between. There are 16 residues in the CDR3. The CDR3 sequence is CASSLDGTMAYNEQFF. The DNA for the CDR3 is TGCGCCAGCAGCTTGGACGGGACAATGGCTTACAATGAGCAGTTCTTC.

V and J are TRBV9 and TRBJ2-1; 10 bases are a match to TRBD2. J lost 0 bases, V lost 3 bases, and 6 bases had no gene match. The length of the CDR3 is 17 residues. Germline loops: CDR1 SGDLS, CDR2 YYNGEE. The DNA of the CDR3 is TGTGCCAGCAGCGCGACTAGCGGGTCTGTCTCCTACAATGAGCAGTTCTTC. Protein sequence: CASSATSGSVSYNEQFF.

The chain is built from TRBV20-1 and TRBJ2-3; 9 bases align to TRBD1. Germline CDR1 is DFQATT and CDR2 is SNEGSKA (reference sequence). This CDR3 has 15 residues. V lost 6 bases, J lost 1 base, and 8 bases stayed unmatched. CDR3 sequence: CSAQRTGEGTDTQYF. The CDR3 coding sequence is TGCAGTGCCCAGAGGACAGGGGAGGGCACAGATACGCAGTATTTT.

About this clonotype: One junction end disagrees with the germline gene, perhaps due to a read error. The chain couples TRBV5-5 to TRBJ2-7; the match to TRBD1 covers 7 bases. The J call may not be correct, given that the DNA end is closer to TRBJ2-5. The CDR3 contains 14 residues. Germline lookup yields CDR1 SGHKS and CDR2 YYEKEE (reference sequence). The chain's CDR3 is CAGSLERGLETQYF. CDR3 nucleotide sequence: TGTGCCGGCAGCTTGGAGAGGGGGCTAGAGACCCAGTACTTC.

This chain connects TRBV27 to TRBJ2-5; 8 nucleotides agree with TRBD1. The J call is in doubt because the DNA end fits TRBJ2-7 better. Germline CDR1 is MNHEY and CDR2 is SMNVEV (reference sequence). The CDR3 loop spans 12 amino acids. The CDR3 DNA is TGTGCCAGTCGGACAGGGAAGGACGAGCAGTACTTC. Translating gives CASRTGKDEQYF.

The chain joins TRBV20-1 to TRBJ2-7; D is undetermined. CDR3 length: 14 residues. Trimming pared 3 bases from V and 3 bases from J, leaving 15 bases between. Germline V CDR1 and CDR2: DFQATT, SNEGSKA (reference sequence). The CDR3 nucleotides are TGCAGTGCTAGGGCTGACGGCCGCGTCTACGAGCAGTACTTC. This gives the protein CSARADGRVYEQYF.